A single sample is the source of the 25 T cell receptor beta chains below, sequenced in a study of blood T cell repertoires in COVID-19. Sequencing used immunoSEQ multiplex PCR; TCRdb keeps in-frame clones, though not all of them. This table has some 220,000 clones, around 82% appearing once. Specimen: peripheral blood. These receptors were obtained from a woman in her seventies with acute or convalescent COVID-19.

Regarding this clone: The same CDR3 arises from other DNA sequences in this sample as well. J is TRBJ1-6 and V is TRBV5-6, with D maybe TRBD1 (5 bases). CDR3 length: 13 residues. Germline lookup yields CDR1 SGHDT and CDR2 YYEEEE. Trimming cost V 4 bases and J 8 bases, with 10 bases left between them. Here the CDR3 reads CASSPDSDSPLHF. Here the CDR3 DNA reads TGTGCCAGCAGCCCTGACAGTGATTCACCCCTCCACTTT. The full variable domain, rest sourced from reference TRBV5-6 and TRBJ1-6, is DAGVTQSPTHLIKTRGQQVTLRCSPKSGHDTVSWYQQALGQGPQFIFQYYEEEERQRGNFPDRFSGHQFPNYSSELNVNALLLGDSALYLCASSPDSDSPLHFGNGTRLTVT.

The rearrangement joins TRBV7-2 to TRBJ2-1; TRBD1 agrees at 7 bases. The CDR3 loop spans 13 amino acids. CDR1 SGHTA and CDR2 FQGNSA come from the germline V gene. V lost 5 bases and J lost 8; bases outside the gene matches: 6. The CDR3 sequence is CASSTDRYDEQFF. CDR3 DNA: TGTGCCAGCAGCACGGACAGGTATGATGAGCAGTTCTTC. Looking up the rest from reference TRBV7-2 and TRBJ2-1 gives the full variable domain: GAGVSQSPSNKVTEKGKDVELRCDPISGHTALYWYRQSLGQGLEFLIYFQGNSAPDKSGLPSDRFSAERTGGSVSTLTIQRTQQEDSAVYLCASSTDRYDEQFFGPGTRLTVL.

This clone was recorded only once. At one end, the junction sequence differs from germline, possibly due to a read error. The CDR3 bases are TGTGCCACCAGTAGAGCCGGGGGGAACACTGAAGCTTTCTTT. The encoded protein is CATSRAGGNTEAFF. The chain employs TRBV15 and TRBJ1-1, with D tentatively TRBD1 (5 bases). Germline CDR1 LNHNV, CDR2 YYDKDF (reference sequence). The CDR3 runs 14 residues.

This sequence joins TRBV13 and TRBJ1-4; D unresolved. The CDR3 runs to 15 residues. Trimming took 2 bases from V and 0 from J, leaving 7 bases between them. Germline lookup yields CDR1 PRHDT and CDR2 FYEKMQ (reference sequence). DNA for the CDR3: TGTGCCAGCAGCTTAAAGCTGACAACTAATGAAAAACTGTTTTTT. Protein product: CASSLKLTTNEKLFF. Variable domain in full (rest from reference TRBV13 and TRBJ1-4): AAGVIQSPRHLIKEKRETATLKCYPIPRHDTVYWYQQGPGQDPQFLISFYEKMQSDKGSIPDRFSAQQFSDYHSELNMSSLELGDSALYFCASSLKLTTNEKLFFGSGTQLSVL.

The genes are TRBV14 and TRBJ2-6; D unclear. CDR1 is SGHDN and CDR2 is FVKESK in the germline V gene. V lost 4 bases, J lost 1 base, and 8 bases lay in between. The length of the CDR3 is 15 residues. CDR3 in DNA: TGTGCCAGCAGCCGTTACGGTTCTGGGGCCAACGTCCTGACTTTC. It yields the protein CASSRYGSGANVLTF.

The gene calls are TRBV3-1 (or the pseudogene TRBV3-2) and TRBJ2-2, with D unclear. The germline gives CDR1 LGHDT, CDR2 YNNKEL (reference sequence). V lost 4 bases, J lost 6 bases, and 9 bases lay in between. This CDR3 contains 13 residues. In nucleotides, the CDR3 is TGTGCCAGCAGCCTCCGAGGAGCCGGGGAGCTGTTTTTT. The encoded protein is CASSLRGAGELFF.

V and J are TRBV6-5 and TRBJ2-5; D is perhaps TRBD1 (8 bases). This CDR3 region has 14 residues. V gave up 5 bases and J gave up 4 bases, with 14 bases separating them. The germline V gene encodes CDR1 MNHEY and CDR2 SVGAGI. As DNA, the CDR3 is TGTGCCAGCAGTACACAGGGGGGGCGAGAGACCCAGTACTTC. The encoded protein is CASSTQGGRETQYF.

V is TRBV18 and J is TRBJ2-5; no clear D. The CDR3 is 14 residues long. Germline lookup yields CDR1 KGHSH and CDR2 LQKENI. With 4 bases removed from V and 3 bases from J, the gap between germline ends came to 12 bases. The CDR3 loop is CASSLPARKETQYF. The CDR3 DNA reads TGTGCCAGCTCACTTCCAGCGAGGAAAGAGACCCAGTACTTC.

This chain connects TRBV23-1 to TRBJ2-7; TRBD1 agrees at 7 bases. TRBV23-1 is an open reading frame, and its role is uncertain. With 0 bases clipped from V and 0 bases from J, the junction kept 8 bases outside the gene matches. The CDR3 is 17 residues long. As DNA, the CDR3 is TGCGCCAGCAGTCAATCCCGGGACAGAGGGTTCTCCTACGAGCAGTACGTC. This encodes CASSQSRDRGFSYEQYV.

The J gene is TRBJ1-6, the V gene TRBV5-6; 8 bases match TRBD1. V dropped 3 bases and J dropped 8; count of bases not matched to a gene: 7. The CDR3 is 15 amino acids. In germline, CDR1 is SGHDT, CDR2 YYEEEE. The CDR3 loop is CASSWGPGGDSPLHF. CDR3 nucleotides: TGTGCCAGCAGCTGGGGGCCAGGGGGCGATTCACCCCTCCACTTT.

In this sample, this clone turned up a few times. The V gene is TRBV7-2, the J gene TRBJ2-2; D remains unclear. Trimming cost V 7 bases and J 5 bases, with 14 bases left between them. The CDR3 is 14 residues long. CDR1 SGHTA and CDR2 FQGNSA come from the germline V gene. CDR3 DNA sequence: TGTGCCAGCACCGTCCCCGTTAGAACCGGGGAGCTGTTTTTT. It specifies CASTVPVRTGELFF.

CDR3 residues: CASSTGTYEQYV. The CDR3 nucleotides are TGTGCCAGCAGTACAGGGACCTACGAGCAGTACGTC. The chain joins TRBV6-6 to TRBJ2-7; D may be TRBD1 (6 bases). The CDR3 sequence is 12 residues long. V was cut by 5 bases and J by 2 bases, with 7 bases left in between. Germline CDR1 MNHNY, CDR2 SVGAGI (reference sequence).

This clone was seen a handful of times. The chain recombines TRBV19 with TRBJ1-5; TRBD1 aligns across 7 bases. The length of the CDR3 is 15 residues. Germline CDR1 LNHDA, CDR2 SQIVND (reference sequence). V shed 6 bases and J 1 base; nucleotides not matched to a gene: 6. This CDR3 reads CASSPQGESNQPQHF. The CDR3 DNA sequence: TGTGCCAGTAGCCCCCAGGGGGAGAGCAATCAGCCCCAGCATTTT.

For the CDR3, the DNA is TGCAGTGCTAGTTTGGGGCCAGGCTACACCTTC. Translating gives CSASLGPGYTF. This rearrangement joins TRBV20-1 to TRBJ1-2, with a tentative D call TRBD1 (5 bases). With 3 bases removed from V and 8 bases from J, the gap between germline ends came to 10 bases. The CDR3 consists of 11 residues. CDR1 and CDR2 (germline): DFQATT, SNEGSKA (reference sequence).

The rearrangement links TRBV5-1 to TRBJ1-6; D call uncertain. The ends were cut back, 4 bases at V and 10 bases at J, with 15 bases in the middle. The CDR3 spans 14 residues. Per germline, CDR1 SGHRS and CDR2 YFSETQ. For the CDR3, the DNA is TGCGCCAGCAGCCTGACCCGGAGTGAATCACCCCTCCACTTT. Amino acids: CASSLTRSESPLHF. Based on the CDR3 plus reference TRBV5-1 and TRBJ1-6, the full variable domain is KAGVTQTPRYLIKTRGQQVTLSCSPISGHRSVSWYQQTPGQGLQFLFEYFSETQRNKGNFPGRFSGRQFSNSRSEMNVSTLELGDSALYLCASSLTRSESPLHFGNGTRLTVT.

This chain connects TRBV30 to TRBJ2-1, with D possibly matching TRBD2 (6 bases). This CDR3 is 16 amino acids long. The V gene's germline CDR1 is GTSNPN and CDR2 SVGIG (reference sequence). Trimming took off 8 bases at V and 4 bases at J, with 24 bases between the two ends. The CDR3 DNA sequence: TGTGCCCAGTCAAATCCTAGCGAGCGAGCATACAATGAGCAGTTCTTC. Encoded protein: CAQSNPSERAYNEQFF.

The V gene is TRBV6-2 or TRBV6-3, the J gene TRBJ2-1; tentative D call: TRBD2 (5 bases). Germline lookup yields CDR1 MNHEY and CDR2 SVGEGT. The CDR3 consists of 14 residues. V lost 5 bases and J 0 bases, leaving 8 bases between the germline ends. Here the CDR3 reads CASSREGSYNEQFF. CDR3 nucleotide sequence: TGTGCCAGCAGTCGCGAGGGCTCCTACAATGAGCAGTTCTTC.

The rearrangement links TRBV5-1 to TRBJ1-4; perhaps TRBD1 as D (5 bases). The CDR3 length is 14 residues. Germline V lookup: CDR1 SGHRS, CDR2 YFSETQ. Trimming left V 4 bases short and J 0 bases short, with 7 bases between. The DNA of the CDR3 is TGCGCCAGCAGCGGGGGGGCAACTAATGAAAAACTGTTTTTT. Translated, it gives CASSGGATNEKLFF.

The CDR3 loop reads CASSWAKTGAVTGELFF. The CDR3 DNA is TGTGCCAGCAGCTGGGCCAAAACAGGGGCGGTCACCGGGGAGCTGTTTTTT. The genes are TRBV7-6 and TRBJ2-2; 7 bases match TRBD1. The V segment lost 4 bases and the J segment 4 bases; nucleotides outside the gene matches: 12. In germline, CDR1 is SGHVS, CDR2 FNYEAQ. The CDR3 runs 17 residues.

The chain links TRBV12-3 or TRBV12-4 to TRBJ2-5; tentative D call: TRBD2 (5 bases). The V and J ends lost 3 bases and 5 bases respectively, with 10 bases between them. The CDR3 extends over 13 amino acids. As DNA, the CDR3 is TGTGCCAGCAGTTTCGTGGGAGTGGAGACCCAGTACTTC. It translates to CASSFVGVETQYF.

This rearrangement joins TRBV5-4 to TRBJ2-5; 12 positions agree with TRBD2. The V gene end was trimmed by 4 bases and the J gene end by 6 bases; junction bases not matched to a gene: 10. The CDR3 contains 16 residues. CDR1 is SGHNT and CDR2 is YYREEE in the germline V gene (reference sequence). The CDR3 region has the DNA TGTGCCAGCAGCCCCCGCACGACTAGCGGGGGAAAGACCCAGTACTTC. This translates into CASSPRTTSGGKTQYF. Full variable domain (missing parts from reference TRBV5-4 and TRBJ2-5): ETGVTQSPTHLIKTRGQQVTLRCSSQSGHNTVSWYQQALGQGPQFIFQYYREEENGRGNFPPRFSGLQFPNYSSELNVNALELDDSALYLCASSPRTTSGGKTQYFGPGTRLLVL.

Only a few counts were recorded for this clone. CDR3: CASSQPTSSYAEQFF. CDR3 in DNA: TGCGCCAGCAGCCAACCGACCTCTAGCTACGCTGAGCAGTTCTTC. The gene calls are TRBV4-1 and TRBJ2-1; perhaps TRBD2 as D (5 bases). Germline values: CDR1 MGHRA, CDR2 YSYEKL. V dropped 2 bases and J dropped 9 bases, with 17 bases sitting between them. This CDR3 is 15 amino acids long.

The chain recombines TRBV7-9 with TRBJ2-3; 8 nucleotides agree with TRBD2. The trim removed 3 bases at V and 1 base at J, leaving 3 bases unmatched. Per the germline V gene, CDR1 is SEHNR and CDR2 is FQNEAQ (reference sequence). The CDR3 has 15 amino acids. CDR3 nucleotide sequence: TGTGCCAGCAGCTTGAATAGCGGGGGCACAGATACGCAGTATTTT. This gives the protein CASSLNSGGTDTQYF.

The chain combines TRBV2 with TRBJ2-5, with 7 bases aligning to TRBD2. V trimming: 5 bases; J trimming: 2 bases; junction bases outside the gene matches: 5. Germline loops: CDR1 SNHLY, CDR2 FYNNEI. The CDR3 contains 14 residues. CDR3 DNA sequence: TGTGCCAGCAGTCAAAGCGGGGTTCAAGAGACCCAGTACTTC. Translating it yields CASSQSGVQETQYF.

The chain couples TRBV10-3 to TRBJ1-4, with 8 bases matching TRBD1. The ends lost 6 bases at V and 5 bases at J; junction bases unmatched: 5. This CDR3 contains 14 residues. Looked up from germline, CDR1 is ENHRY and CDR2 is SYGVKD. CDR3 coding DNA: TGTGCCATCAGGGAGGGACAGGAGAATGAAAAACTGTTTTTT. It yields the protein CAIREGQENEKLFF.